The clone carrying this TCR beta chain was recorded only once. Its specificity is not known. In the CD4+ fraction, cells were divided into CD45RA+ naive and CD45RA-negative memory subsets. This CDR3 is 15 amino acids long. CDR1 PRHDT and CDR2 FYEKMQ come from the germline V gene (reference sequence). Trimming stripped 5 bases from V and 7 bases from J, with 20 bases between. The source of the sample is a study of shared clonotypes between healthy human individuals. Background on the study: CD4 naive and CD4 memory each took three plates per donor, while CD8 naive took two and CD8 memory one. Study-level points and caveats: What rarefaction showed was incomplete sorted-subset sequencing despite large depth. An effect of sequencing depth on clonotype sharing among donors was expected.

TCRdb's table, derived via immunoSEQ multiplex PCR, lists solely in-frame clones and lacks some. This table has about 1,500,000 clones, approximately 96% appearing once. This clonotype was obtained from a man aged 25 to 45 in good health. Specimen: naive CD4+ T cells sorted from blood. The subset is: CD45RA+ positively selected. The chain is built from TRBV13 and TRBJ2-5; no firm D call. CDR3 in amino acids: CASSTRLNDRTTQYF. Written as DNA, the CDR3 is TGTGCCAGCAGCACACGGCTTAACGATCGTACGACCCAGTACTTC. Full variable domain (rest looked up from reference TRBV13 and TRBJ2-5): AAGVIQSPRHLIKEKRETATLKCYPIPRHDTVYWYQQGPGQDPQFLISFYEKMQSDKGSIPDRFSAQQFSDYHSELNMSSLELGDSALYFCASSTRLNDRTTQYFGPGTRLLVL.